Below, 22 T cell receptor beta chains from the same sample are listed, as sequenced in a study of T cell responses to AZD1222 COVID-19 vaccine. Only in-frame clones appear in the TCRdb table, and some are missing; sequencing was by immunoSEQ multiplex PCR. This table has roughly 150,000 clones, roughly 92% appearing once. Sequenced material: peripheral blood, taken 28 days after the second AZD1222 dose. The receptors were sampled from an adult who received the AZD1222 COVID-19 vaccine.

This chain joins TRBV4-2 and TRBJ1-3; 7 bases agree with TRBD1. Germline CDR1 and CDR2: LGHNA and YNFKEQ. The CDR3 consists of 18 residues. J gave up 0 bases and V 5 bases, and 13 bases lay outside the gene matches. The CDR3, as DNA: TGTGCCAGCAGCGCAGGGGGTCCCCCAGCCGGCTCTGGAAACACCATATATTTT. As protein: CASSAGGPPAGSGNTIYF.

The chain uses TRBV11-2 and TRBJ1-2; D is unresolved. This CDR3 contains 13 residues. With 5 bases removed from V and 5 bases from J, the gap between germline ends came to 12 bases. The germline gives CDR1 SGHAT, CDR2 FQNNGV. CDR3 sequence (DNA): TGTGCCAGCAGCAAACTCGGACCATATGGCTACACCTTC. The encoded protein is CASSKLGPYGYTF.

The DNA of the CDR3 is TGTGCCAGCAACTTACAGGAGAGAGCTTTCTTT. It specifies CASNLQERAFF. The rearrangement joins TRBV6-5 to TRBJ1-1; maybe TRBD1 (5 bases). The germline CDR1 and CDR2 sequences are MNHEY and SVGAGI. The CDR3 has 11 residues. V lost 7 bases, J lost 10 bases, and 13 bases lay in between.

This chain links TRBV12-3 or TRBV12-4 with TRBJ2-2, with D uncertain. CDR3 length: 13 residues. Trimming removed 0 bases from V and 6 bases from J, with 5 bases in between. CDR3 loop: CASSLAGAGELFF. Here the CDR3 DNA reads TGTGCCAGCAGTTTAGCAGGCGCCGGGGAGCTGTTTTTT.

The V gene is TRBV13, the J gene TRBJ2-7; D is undetermined. V lost 5 bases and J 3 bases, leaving 8 bases between the germline ends. The CDR3 runs to 12 residues. CDR1 is PRHDT, CDR2 FYEKMQ, per germline (reference sequence). The DNA for the CDR3 is TGTGCCAGCAGCCCTGGCGGCTACGAGCAGTACTTC. This sequence encodes CASSPGGYEQYF.

J is TRBJ2-1 and V is TRBV7-9; 7 bases fit TRBD2. Germline V CDR1 and CDR2: SEHNR, FQNEAQ (reference sequence). CDR3 size: 15 residues. The ends lost 5 bases at V and 4 bases at J; junction bases unmatched: 8. In DNA form, the CDR3 reads TGTGCCAGCAGCCCGCCAGCAGCGGGGTACAATGAGCAGTTCTTC. Translated, it gives CASSPPAAGYNEQFF.

The chain links TRBV19 to TRBJ2-1, with D uncertain. The ends were cut back, 7 bases at V and 8 bases at J, with 15 bases in the middle. The CDR3 is 13 residues long. CDR1 LNHDA and CDR2 SQIVND come from the germline V gene (reference sequence). The CDR3 DNA follows: TGTGCCAGTAATCATGGATGGAGCGATGAGCAGTTCTTC. Amino acid sequence: CASNHGWSDEQFF.

This chain connects TRBV4-2 to TRBJ2-5, with 8 bases lining up with TRBD2. The CDR3 sequence is 14 residues long. Germline-derived CDR1 and CDR2 are LGHNA and YNFKEQ. V trimming: 0 bases; J trimming: 5 bases; junction bases outside the gene matches: 2. DNA for the CDR3: TGTGCCAGCAGCCAAGATCGCGGGGGGGAGACCCAGTACTTC. Its translation is CASSQDRGGETQYF.

The gene calls are TRBV4-3 and TRBJ2-1, with 11 bases aligning to TRBD2. CDR1 is LGHNA, CDR2 YSLEER, per germline. The CDR3 is made up of 16 amino acids. The junction had 4 bases not matched to a gene; V was cut back by 0 bases and J by 6 bases. CDR3 residues: CASSQEVTSGGNEQFF. Here the CDR3 DNA reads TGCGCCAGCAGCCAAGAGGTCACTAGCGGGGGCAATGAGCAGTTCTTC.

The genes are TRBV21-1 and TRBJ1-4. TRBV21-1 is designated a pseudogene. The CDR3 has 16 residues. The CDR3 DNA is TGTGCCAGCAGCAAAGGCCGGGGGCGAACTAATGAAAAACTGTTTTTT. Protein product: CASSKGRGRTNEKLFF.

This chain joins TRBV10-3 and TRBJ1-4; unclear D gene. Per the germline V gene, CDR1 is ENHRY and CDR2 is SYGVKD. The length of the CDR3 is 13 residues. The germline V and J ends were trimmed by 7 bases and 2 bases, with 8 bases remaining between them. CDR3 coding DNA: TGTGCCATCAAGGCCGGGACTAATGAAAAACTGTTTTTT. As protein: CAIKAGTNEKLFF.

This clone was seen a few times. The J gene is TRBJ1-5, the V gene TRBV9; D is unclear. Deletions cut 4 bases from V and 4 bases from J, with 9 bases between. CDR1 and CDR2 from the germline V gene are SGDLS and YYNGEE. This CDR3 spans 13 amino acids. CDR3 region: CASSLAENQPQHF. CDR3 DNA sequence: TGTGCCAGCAGCCTGGCAGAAAATCAGCCCCAGCATTTT. The full variable domain, with the rest looked up from reference TRBV9 and TRBJ1-5, is DSGVTQTPKHLITATGQRVTLRCSPRSGDLSVYWYQQSLDQGLQFLIQYYNGEERAKGNILERFSAQQFPDLHSELNLSSLELGDSALYFCASSLAENQPQHFGDGTRLSIL.

This clone appeared a single time. The rearrangement uses TRBV28 and TRBJ1-2; D is unclear. The CDR3 sequence is 11 residues long. V lost 10 bases and J lost 7, with 13 bases in between. The germline V gene has CDR1 MDHEN and CDR2 SYDVKM. CDR3 amino acids: CAIKTDIGYTF. CDR3 coding DNA: TGTGCCATCAAGACGGATATTGGCTACACCTTC.

The chain has TRBV6-6 and TRBJ2-2; no clear D gene. The germline V gene has CDR1 MNHNY and CDR2 SVGAGI (reference sequence). Deletions cut 11 bases from V and 6 bases from J, with 16 bases between. This CDR3 region has 13 residues. The CDR3 spells CAHRGLGAGELFF. CDR3 in DNA: TGTGCCCACCGAGGTCTTGGGGCCGGGGAGCTGTTTTTT.

This clone was observed a single time. The genes are TRBV5-6 and TRBJ2-7, with 8 nucleotides matching TRBD2. The CDR3 loop spans 17 amino acids. Germline V gene lookup returns CDR1 SGHDT and CDR2 YYEEEE. J was trimmed by 0 bases and V by 3 bases; bases with no gene match: 11. This CDR3 reads CASSYRSGSSLSYEQYF. For the CDR3, the DNA is TGTGCCAGCAGCTACAGGAGCGGGAGTTCCCTCTCCTACGAGCAGTACTTC.

This clone has a handful of counts. Other nucleotide sequences in the sample specify the same CDR3. The rearrangement joins TRBV18 to TRBJ2-3; no firm D call. The CDR3 loop spans 15 amino acids. Germline V gene lookup returns CDR1 KGHSH and CDR2 LQKENI. V lost 3 bases to trimming and J lost 2 bases, with 12 bases between them. For the CDR3, the DNA is TGTGCCAGCTCACCCCGTGAAGGGCTCACAGATACGCAGTATTTT. As protein: CASSPREGLTDTQYF.

The V gene is TRBV27, the J gene TRBJ2-7; the match to TRBD1 covers 8 bases. CDR1 is MNHEY and CDR2 is SMNVEV in the germline V gene (reference sequence). The V segment lost 7 bases and the J segment 3 bases; nucleotides outside the gene matches: 5. The CDR3 sequence is 13 residues long. The CDR3 nucleotides read TGTGCCAGCATCGGGACAGGCCTCTACGAGCAGTACTTC. This translates into CASIGTGLYEQYF.

This clone was found once. The chain carries TRBV6-6 and TRBJ1-1, with TRBD1 matching over 10 bases. V lost 5 bases to trimming and J lost 10 bases; unmatched junction nucleotides: 13. There are 15 residues in the CDR3. Germline values: CDR1 MNHNY, CDR2 SVGAGI (reference sequence). For the CDR3, the DNA is TGTGCCAGCAGTCCTCGGGACAGGGGAACTAGGCGAGCTTTCTTT. This gives the protein CASSPRDRGTRRAFF.

The rearrangement links TRBV5-4 to TRBJ2-7, with D hard to call. Per germline, CDR1 SGHNT and CDR2 YYREEE (reference sequence). The CDR3 extends over 14 amino acids. V lost 2 bases to trimming and J lost 0 bases, with 9 bases between them. Here the CDR3 DNA reads TGTGCCAGCAGCTTCGGCGCTAGCTCCTACGAGCAGTACTTC. This codes for CASSFGASSYEQYF. The full variable domain, with the rest looked up from reference TRBV5-4 and TRBJ2-7, is ETGVTQSPTHLIKTRGQQVTLRCSSQSGHNTVSWYQQALGQGPQFIFQYYREEENGRGNFPPRFSGLQFPNYSSELNVNALELDDSALYLCASSFGASSYEQYFGPGTRLTVT.

The chain is built from TRBV19 and TRBJ1-1; D is possibly TRBD1 (6 bases). CDR1 and CDR2 from the germline V gene are LNHDA and SQIVND (reference sequence). Deletions cut 3 bases from V and 1 base from J, with 9 bases between. CDR3 length equals 14 residues. The CDR3 here is CASSMGHSNTEAFF. The CDR3 DNA sequence: TGTGCCAGTAGTATGGGACATTCGAACACTGAAGCTTTCTTT.

This clone came up a few times. The chain employs TRBV14 and TRBJ2-5, with D possibly being TRBD2 (6 bases). Germline loops: CDR1 SGHDN, CDR2 FVKESK. V was pared by 4 bases and J by 7 bases, with 16 bases between. The length of the CDR3 is 14 residues. CDR3 in amino acids: CASSPAGRRGTQYF. CDR3 nucleotide sequence: TGTGCCAGCAGCCCTGCGGGACGGCGGGGGACCCAGTACTTC.

This clone was seen a few times. The V gene is TRBV27, the J gene TRBJ1-1, with 8 bases lining up with TRBD1. CDR1 and CDR2 (germline): MNHEY, SMNVEV (reference sequence). The V and J ends lost 6 bases and 4 bases, in that order; junction bases with no gene match: 10. The length of the CDR3 is 15 residues. CDR3 in DNA: TGTGCCAGCAGGCCGACAGGGGTGGAAGGCACTGAAGCTTTCTTT. Translating it yields CASRPTGVEGTEAFF.